The 25 T cell receptor beta chains reported below all come from one sample, sequenced in a study of shared T cell receptors in the human thymus. Libraries were prepared by immunoSEQ multiplex PCR; TCRdb keeps only in-frame clonotypes and omits some of them. The sample contains approximately 730,000 clones, approximately 85% of which appear only once. A further study also used this sample, focusing on human thymus T cells.

Sequenced material: thymocytes. The receptors come from a girl in the first two years of life with a congenital heart defect.

This clone occurred a few times. The V and J genes are TRBV5-6 and TRBJ2-2; TRBD1 matches 10 bases. The V gene's germline CDR1 is SGHDT and CDR2 YYEEEE. This CDR3 has 15 amino acids. V gave up 6 bases and J gave up 3 bases; unmatched junction bases: 5. Written as DNA, the CDR3 is TGTGCCAGCACCCTCGGGACAGGGGACACCGGGGAGCTGTTTTTT. Residues: CASTLGTGDTGELFF.

The rearrangement joins TRBV10-3 to TRBJ1-2; 7 nucleotides match TRBD1. Germline assignment: CDR1 ENHRY and CDR2 SYGVKD. Trimming removed 8 bases from V and 4 bases from J; junction bases left unmatched: 19. The CDR3 sequence is 17 residues long. The CDR3 sequence is CAISIAGQPSQSYGYTF. The CDR3 DNA is TGTGCCATCTCCATCGCGGGACAGCCGAGTCAGAGCTATGGCTACACCTTC.

This clone was recorded a few times. This chain joins TRBV4-1 and TRBJ1-3; no clear D gene. V lost 0 bases, J lost 2 bases, and 14 bases lay in between. The germline CDR1 and CDR2 sequences are MGHRA and YSYEKL. This CDR3 region has 17 residues. CDR3 sequence: CASSQDRYGDTGNTIYF. The CDR3 bases are TGCGCCAGCAGCCAAGATCGGTACGGGGATACTGGAAACACCATATATTTT.

The rearrangement uses TRBV7-2 and TRBJ1-2, with 10 bases aligning to TRBD1. Germline V CDR1 and CDR2: SGHTA, FQGNSA. The CDR3 has 19 amino acids. V lost 5 bases and J lost 0; bases outside the gene matches: 15. In nucleotides, the CDR3 is TGTGCCAGCAGCAACCCCGGGACAGGGGCCCCGCGAGCTAACTATGGCTACACCTTC. It codes for CASSNPGTGAPRANYGYTF. The entire variable domain, with the rest obtained from reference TRBV7-2 and TRBJ1-2, is as follows: GAGVSQSPSNKVTEKGKDVELRCDPISGHTALYWYRQSLGQGLEFLIYFQGNSAPDKSGLPSDRFSAERTGGSVSTLTIQRTQQEDSAVYLCASSNPGTGAPRANYGYTFGSGTRLTVV.

With respect to this clone: The junction departs from the called germline gene at one end, perhaps through a read error. The rearrangement links TRBV15 to TRBJ2-2, with D uncertain. The length of the CDR3 is 18 residues. Per germline, CDR1 LNHNV and CDR2 YYDKDF (reference sequence). The CDR3 sequence: CVTSRDSARPPNTGELFF. CDR3 DNA sequence: TGTGTCACCAGCAGAGATTCGGCCAGGCCCCCGAACACCGGGGAGCTGTTTTTT.

The chain couples TRBV5-5 to TRBJ1-2, with D possibly TRBD1 on 5 matching bases. Germline V lookup: CDR1 SGHKS, CDR2 YYEKEE (reference sequence). V was pared by 2 bases and J by 7 bases, with 9 bases between. The CDR3 is made up of 12 amino acids. This CDR3 reads CASSFGGGGYTF. The CDR3 bases are TGTGCCAGCAGCTTCGGGGGGGGTGGCTACACCTTC.

The V gene is TRBV6-6, the J gene TRBJ1-1, with 8 bases identical to TRBD1. Germline V lookup: CDR1 MNHNY, CDR2 SVGAGI (reference sequence). The CDR3 has 15 residues. Germline trimming cut 5 bases from V and 3 bases from J; bases unmatched to any gene: 8. The DNA of the CDR3 is TGTGCCAGCAGTCCTCGGACAGGGCGGGACACTGAAGCTTTCTTT. Protein: CASSPRTGRDTEAFF.

This clone was seen only a few times. CDR3 nucleotides: TGTGCCAGCAGTGAAGGGATAAGACCGCGACTAAGCTCCTATAATTCACCCCTCCACTTT. Its protein is CASSEGIRPRLSSYNSPLHF. The rearrangement links TRBV6-1 to TRBJ1-6; no firm D call. The CDR3 runs 20 residues. V was clipped by 1 base and J by 0 bases, with 19 bases between them. The germline CDR1 and CDR2 sequences are MNHNS and SASEGT.

This clone occurred a few times. The V and J genes are TRBV25-1 and TRBJ1-2; 9 nucleotides align to TRBD1. With V trimmed by 6 bases and J by 6 bases, 8 bases remained unmatched. Germline V lookup: CDR1 MGHDK, CDR2 SYGVNS. The CDR3 covers 14 residues. The CDR3 DNA is TGTGCCAGCAGCCGGGGGACAGGGAAGGATGGCTACACCTTC. This codes for CASSRGTGKDGYTF.

Notes on this clone: The sample holds other DNA sequences that translate to the same CDR3. The V gene is TRBV4-1, the J gene TRBJ1-6; 8 bases line up with TRBD1. CDR3 size: 20 residues. The germline V gene has CDR1 MGHRA and CDR2 YSYEKL. Trimming cost V 2 bases and J 6 bases; bases outside gene matches: 18. The CDR3 reads CASSQIVRTGPTRGNSPLHF. As DNA, the CDR3 is TGCGCCAGCAGCCAAATCGTCAGGACAGGGCCCACCCGTGGTAATTCACCCCTCCACTTT.

This clone has just a few counts. The rearrangement links TRBV27 to TRBJ2-3, with 14 bases identical to TRBD2. Germline CDR1 and CDR2: MNHEY and SMNVEV (reference sequence). Germline trimming cut 1 base from V and 4 bases from J; bases unmatched to any gene: 13. The CDR3 covers 20 residues. CDR3 sequence reads: CASSLWETSGGAAKADTQYF. For the CDR3, the DNA is TGTGCCAGCAGTTTATGGGAGACTAGCGGGGGGGCCGCCAAGGCAGATACGCAGTATTTT.

The rearrangement links TRBV4-1 to TRBJ1-5; 7 bases are shared with TRBD1. Germline V gene data show CDR1 as MGHRA and CDR2 as YSYEKL. V dropped 0 bases and J dropped 0; count of bases not matched to a gene: 5. The CDR3 consists of 17 residues. The DNA for the CDR3 is TGCGCCAGCAGCCAAGATGGGACAGTCTATAGCAATCAGCCCCAGCATTTT. Protein sequence: CASSQDGTVYSNQPQHF.

The chain recombines TRBV5-1 with TRBJ2-7; TRBD1 matches at 9 bases. J was trimmed by 6 bases and V by 5 bases; bases with no gene match: 12. The CDR3 has 15 amino acids. From germline, CDR1 is SGHRS and CDR2 YFSETQ. CDR3 nucleotides: TGCGCCAGCAGTACCAGTAGGGACAGGGAAGGCGAGCAGTACTTC. Its translation: CASSTSRDREGEQYF.

V and J are TRBV14 and TRBJ1-2; no clear D. Trimming pared 0 bases from V and 4 bases from J, leaving 12 bases between. Germline V gives CDR1 SGHDN, CDR2 FVKESK. This CDR3 contains 15 residues. CDR3 amino acids: CASSQDMARSYGYTF. In DNA, the CDR3 is TGTGCCAGCAGCCAAGATATGGCACGGAGCTATGGCTACACCTTC.

CDR3 nucleotides: TGCGCCAGCAGCACAAGACCGGGACAGGGAACCGACGAGCAGTACTTC. Amino acids: CASSTRPGQGTDEQYF. The V gene is TRBV5-1, the J gene TRBJ2-7, with 9 bases fitting TRBD1. Germline V CDR1 and CDR2: SGHRS, YFSETQ. The CDR3 runs to 16 residues. V trimming: 4 bases; J trimming: 5 bases; junction bases outside the gene matches: 13.

The chain links TRBV12-5 to TRBJ1-1, with D perhaps TRBD1 (5 bases). The germline V gene encodes CDR1 LGHNT and CDR2 FRNRAP. This CDR3 contains 14 residues. V was shortened by 4 bases and J by 7 bases, with 16 bases between the two germline ends. CDR3 residues: CASGSGVREIEAFF. CDR3 in DNA: TGTGCTAGTGGTTCGGGGGTCCGCGAAATTGAAGCTTTCTTT.

In DNA, the CDR3 is TGTGCCAGCAGTTTAACCGGGACAGTTAGCAATCAGCCCCAGCATTTT. This gives the protein CASSLTGTVSNQPQHF. The rearrangement joins TRBV27 to TRBJ1-5, with 7 bases that match TRBD1. CDR1 is MNHEY, CDR2 SMNVEV, per germline (reference sequence). The CDR3 is 16 residues long. With V trimmed by 2 bases and J by 0 bases, 4 bases remained unmatched.

The gene calls are TRBV28 and TRBJ1-6, with TRBD1 identical over 7 bases. J was trimmed by 8 bases and V by 1 base; bases with no gene match: 8. CDR1 and CDR2 (germline): MDHEN, SYDVKM. The CDR3 sequence is 16 residues long. The CDR3 reads CASSLYTGTEHSPLHF. CDR3 sequence (DNA): TGTGCCAGCAGTTTATACACCGGGACAGAACATTCACCCCTCCACTTT.

The V and J genes are TRBV5-5 and TRBJ2-1; D might be TRBD1 (5 bases). Trimming left V 5 bases short and J 9 bases short, with 12 bases between. The CDR3 covers 12 residues. Germline V CDR1 and CDR2: SGHKS, YYEKEE (reference sequence). CDR3: CASSPGIREQFF. The CDR3 DNA is TGTGCCAGCAGTCCAGGGATACGTGAGCAGTTCTTC.

The V call is TRBV9, the J call TRBJ2-3; 9 bases are shared with TRBD1. CDR3 length: 15 residues. The trim removed 0 bases at V and 1 base at J, leaving 0 bases unmatched. Germline V gene data show CDR1 as SGDLS and CDR2 as YYNGEE. This CDR3 is CASSVGDRGTDTQYF. The DNA of the CDR3 is TGTGCCAGCAGCGTAGGGGACAGGGGCACAGATACGCAGTATTTT.

The chain links TRBV7-2 to TRBJ1-2, with D possibly matching TRBD1 (5 bases). The CDR3 contains 14 residues. V was shortened by 2 bases and J by 4 bases, with 11 bases between the two germline ends. From germline, CDR1 is SGHTA and CDR2 FQGNSA. CDR3 sequence: CASSLIGGAYGYTF. The CDR3 bases are TGTGCCAGCAGCTTAATCGGAGGGGCCTATGGCTACACCTTC.

The chain combines TRBV4-3 with TRBJ2-7; tentatively, D is TRBD1 (6 bases). V gave up 0 bases and J gave up 1 base, with 10 bases separating them. This CDR3 has 15 residues. CDR1 and CDR2 (germline): LGHNA, YSLEER. The DNA for the CDR3 is TGCGCCAGCAGCCAAGACCCGACAGGATCCTACGAGCAGTACTTC. Translation: CASSQDPTGSYEQYF.

The V gene is TRBV4-1, the J gene TRBJ1-5; TRBD1 matches at 7 bases. Germline trimming cut 3 bases from V and 7 bases from J; bases unmatched to any gene: 27. CDR1 is MGHRA, CDR2 YSYEKL, per germline. The CDR3 is made up of 21 amino acids. The CDR3 region is CASSQVRRGPRQGLMGQPQHF. In nucleotides, the CDR3 is TGCGCCAGCAGCCAGGTGCGAAGGGGGCCGCGACAGGGACTTATGGGGCAGCCCCAGCATTTT.

This rearrangement joins TRBV10-3 to TRBJ2-2, with TRBD1 matching over 8 bases. The CDR3 is made up of 14 amino acids. Germline CDR1 is ENHRY and CDR2 is SYGVKD. Trimming at V came to 10 bases and at J to 6 bases, leaving 10 bases not matched to a gene. CDR3 sequence reads: CATTRGQGSGELFF. DNA of the CDR3: TGTGCCACCACACGTGGACAGGGCTCCGGGGAGCTGTTTTTT.

The chain employs TRBV7-8 and TRBJ1-6; D unclear. The germline V and J ends were trimmed by 4 bases and 6 bases, with 10 bases remaining between them. Looked up from germline, CDR1 is SGHVS and CDR2 is FQNEAQ. The CDR3 contains 14 residues. The DNA for the CDR3 is TGTGCCAGCAGCTCAGCCCCTTTTAATTCACCCCTCCACTTT. This gives the protein CASSSAPFNSPLHF.